The present T cell receptor beta chain was sequenced within a study of blood T cell repertoires in COVID-19. For the study at large: Samples taken during acute and convalescent COVID-19 were collected in the United States, Italy and Spain. PBMCs, B-cell-depleted T cells, or T cells were the source of the cDNA or gDNA that made up the material.

CDR3 size: 17 residues. This clone was detected only once. Original methodology: Estimates of nucleated cell counts were drawn from the amplification of reference gene primers. TCRdb keeps only in-frame clones here, not all; method: immunoSEQ multiplex PCR. V, J and clone size were drawn from that table, and D and trimming were deduced from the DNA. In the table there are 150,000 to 200,000 clones, approximately 85% of which are singletons. The TCR comes from a man in his 60s with active or convalescent COVID-19. Sequencing was carried out using peripheral blood. The rearrangement links TRBV1 to TRBJ2-3; the DNA was not compared with TRBD2, the D call given in the table. TRBV1 is a listed pseudogene. In DNA form, the CDR3 reads TGCACCAGCAGCCCCAAACTAGCGGGGAATCTCACAGATACGCAGTATTTT. Encoded protein: CTSSPKLAGNLTDTQYF.